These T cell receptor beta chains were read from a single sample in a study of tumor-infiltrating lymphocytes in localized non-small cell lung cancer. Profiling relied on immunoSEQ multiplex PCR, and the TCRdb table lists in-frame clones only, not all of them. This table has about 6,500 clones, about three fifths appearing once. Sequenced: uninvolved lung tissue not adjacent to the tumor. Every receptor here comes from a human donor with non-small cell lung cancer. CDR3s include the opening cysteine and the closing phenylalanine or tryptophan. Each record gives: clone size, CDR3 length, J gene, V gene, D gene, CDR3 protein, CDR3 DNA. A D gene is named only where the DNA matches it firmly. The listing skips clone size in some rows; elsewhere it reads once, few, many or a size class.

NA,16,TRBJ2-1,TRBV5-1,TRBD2,CASSVPTGTKSGEQFF,TGCGCCAGCAGCGTACCAACCGGGACTAAGTCTGGTGAGCAGTTCTTC
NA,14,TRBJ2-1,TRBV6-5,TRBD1,CASTAGTGYNEQFF,TGTGCCAGCACCGCCGGGACAGGGTACAATGAGCAGTTCTTC
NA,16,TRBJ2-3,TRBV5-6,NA,CASSFYSGDSTDTQYF,TGTGCCAGCAGCTTTTACTCGGGGGACAGCACAGATACGCAGTATTTT
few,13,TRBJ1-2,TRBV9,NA,CASSVGAYYGYTF,TGTGCCAGCAGCGTAGGGGCTTACTATGGCTACACCTTC
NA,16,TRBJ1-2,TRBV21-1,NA,CASSKDSRGRFEGYTF,TGTGCCAGCAGCAAAGATTCTCGGGGGCGCTTTGAAGGCTACACCTTC
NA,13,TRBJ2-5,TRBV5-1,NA,CASSLTGRETQYF,TGCGCCAGCAGCTTAACAGGGCGAGAGACCCAGTACTTC
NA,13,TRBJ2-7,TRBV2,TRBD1,CASTIRTGGEQYF,TGTGCCAGCACCATAAGGACAGGAGGCGAGCAGTACTTC
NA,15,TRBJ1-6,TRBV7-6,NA,CASSPLGRENSPLHF,TGTGCCAGCAGCCCCCTGGGACGGGAAAATTCACCCCTCCACTTT
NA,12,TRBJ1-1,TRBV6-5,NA,CASKQGPTEAFF,TGTGCCAGCAAGCAGGGCCCCACTGAAGCTTTCTTT
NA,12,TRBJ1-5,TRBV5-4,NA,CASSLENQPQHF,TGTGCCAGCAGCTTGGAAAATCAGCCCCAGCATTTT
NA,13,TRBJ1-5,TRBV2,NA,CASSVGTVVPQHF,TGTGCCAGCAGTGTTGGGACCGTAGTGCCCCAGCATTTT
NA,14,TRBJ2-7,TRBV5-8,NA,CASRPSAGSYEQYF,TGTGCCAGCAGACCTAGCGCGGGCTCCTACGAGCAGTACTTC
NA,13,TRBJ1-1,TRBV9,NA,CASSREVGTEAFF,TGTGCCAGCAGCCGAGAGGTCGGCACTGAAGCTTTCTTT
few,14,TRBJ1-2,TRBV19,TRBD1,CASTLGRQGVGYTF,TGTGCCAGTACCTTGGGGCGACAGGGAGTTGGCTACACCTTC
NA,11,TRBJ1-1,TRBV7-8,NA,CASSSHTEAFF,TGTGCCAGCAGCTCCCACACTGAAGCTTTCTTT
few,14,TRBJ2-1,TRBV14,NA,CASSQGLIGDEQFF,TGTGCCAGCAGCCAAGGTCTAATCGGGGATGAGCAGTTCTTC